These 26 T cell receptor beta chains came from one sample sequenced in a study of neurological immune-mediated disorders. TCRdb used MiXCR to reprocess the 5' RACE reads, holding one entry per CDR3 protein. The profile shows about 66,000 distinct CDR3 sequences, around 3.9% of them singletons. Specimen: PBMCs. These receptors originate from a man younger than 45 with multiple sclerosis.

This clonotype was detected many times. CDR3 residues: CASSQIRDRNSPLHF. CDR3 in DNA: TGTGCCAGCAGCCAGATCCGGGACAGGAATTCACCCCTCCACTTT. The chain couples TRBV7-9 to TRBJ1-6, with 8 nucleotides matching TRBD1. Germline V gene data show CDR1 as SEHNR and CDR2 as FQNEAQ (reference sequence). The length of the CDR3 is 15 residues. J gave up 7 bases and V 5 bases, and 7 bases lay outside the gene matches.

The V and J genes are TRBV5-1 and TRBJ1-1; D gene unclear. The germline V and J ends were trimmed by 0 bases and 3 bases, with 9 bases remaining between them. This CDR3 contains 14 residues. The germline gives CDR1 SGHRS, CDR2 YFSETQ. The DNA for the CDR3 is TGCGCCAGCAGCTTGGTGGGGTCGTACACTGAAGCTTTCTTT. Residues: CASSLVGSYTEAFF.

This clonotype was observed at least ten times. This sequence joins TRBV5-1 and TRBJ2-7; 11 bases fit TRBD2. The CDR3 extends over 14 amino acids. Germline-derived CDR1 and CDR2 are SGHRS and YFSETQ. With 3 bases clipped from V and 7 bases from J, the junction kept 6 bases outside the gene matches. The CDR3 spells CASSWDGLAGEQYF. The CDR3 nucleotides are TGCGCCAGCAGCTGGGACGGACTAGCGGGTGAGCAGTACTTC.

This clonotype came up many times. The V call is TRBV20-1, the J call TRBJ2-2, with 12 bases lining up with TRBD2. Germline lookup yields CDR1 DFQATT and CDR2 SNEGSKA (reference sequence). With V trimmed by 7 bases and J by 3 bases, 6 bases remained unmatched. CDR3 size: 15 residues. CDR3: CSVPRLAGDTGELFF. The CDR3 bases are TGCAGTGTTCCCCGACTAGCGGGGGACACCGGGGAGCTGTTTTTT.

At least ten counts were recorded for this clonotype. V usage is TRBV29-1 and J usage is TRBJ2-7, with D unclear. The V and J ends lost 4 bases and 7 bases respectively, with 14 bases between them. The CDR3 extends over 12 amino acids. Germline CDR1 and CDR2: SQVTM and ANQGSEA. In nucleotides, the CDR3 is TGCAGCGTTGTCGTGGGGTCGAGGGAGCAGTACTTC. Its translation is CSVVVGSREQYF.

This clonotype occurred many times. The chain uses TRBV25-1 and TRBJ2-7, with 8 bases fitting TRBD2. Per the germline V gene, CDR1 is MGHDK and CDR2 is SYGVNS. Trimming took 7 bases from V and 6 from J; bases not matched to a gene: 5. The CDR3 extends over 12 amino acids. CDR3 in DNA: TGTGCCAGCACCGGGACTAGTTTCGAGCAGTACTTC. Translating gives CASTGTSFEQYF.

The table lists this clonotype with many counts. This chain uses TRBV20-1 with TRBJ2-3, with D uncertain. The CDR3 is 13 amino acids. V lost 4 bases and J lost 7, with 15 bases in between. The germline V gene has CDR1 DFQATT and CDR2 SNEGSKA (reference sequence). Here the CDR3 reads CSAKGLGLNTQYF. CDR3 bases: TGCAGTGCTAAAGGCCTGGGCTTAAATACGCAGTATTTT.

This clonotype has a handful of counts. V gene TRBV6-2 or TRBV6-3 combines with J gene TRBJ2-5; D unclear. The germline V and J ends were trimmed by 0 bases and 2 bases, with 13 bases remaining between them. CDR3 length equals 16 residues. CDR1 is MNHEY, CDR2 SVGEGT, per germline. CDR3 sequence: CASSYSGGPLQETQYF. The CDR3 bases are TGTGCCAGCAGTTACTCGGGCGGCCCACTACAAGAGACCCAGTACTTC.

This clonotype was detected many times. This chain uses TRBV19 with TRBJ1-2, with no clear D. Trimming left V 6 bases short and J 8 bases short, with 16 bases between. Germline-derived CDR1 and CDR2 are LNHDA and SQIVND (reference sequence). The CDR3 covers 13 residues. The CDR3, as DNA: TGTGCCAGTAGAACACATGAGGAGGAGGGCTACACCTTC. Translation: CASRTHEEEGYTF.

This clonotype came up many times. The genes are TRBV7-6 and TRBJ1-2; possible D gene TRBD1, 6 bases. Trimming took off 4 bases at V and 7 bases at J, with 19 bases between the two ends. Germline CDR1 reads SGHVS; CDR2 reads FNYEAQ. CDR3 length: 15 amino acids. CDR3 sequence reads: CASSSLRRGASGYTF. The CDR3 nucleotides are TGTGCCAGCAGCTCATTAAGGCGGGGGGCTAGTGGCTACACCTTC.

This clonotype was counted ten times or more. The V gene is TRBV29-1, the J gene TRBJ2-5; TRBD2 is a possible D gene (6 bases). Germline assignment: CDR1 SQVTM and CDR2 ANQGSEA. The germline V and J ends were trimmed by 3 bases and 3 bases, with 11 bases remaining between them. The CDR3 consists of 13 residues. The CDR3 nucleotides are TGCAGCGTTGATTTTGGCGGGGAAGAGACCCAGTACTTC. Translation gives CSVDFGGEETQYF. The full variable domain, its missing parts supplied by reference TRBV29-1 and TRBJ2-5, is SAVISQKPSRDICQRGTSLTIQCQVDSQVTMMFWYRQQPGQSLTLIATANQGSEATYESGFVIDKFPISRPNLTFSTLTVSNMSPEDSSIYLCSVDFGGEETQYFGPGTRLLVL.

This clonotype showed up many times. The CDR3, as DNA: TGTGCCAGCAGTTACGAGGGGAACACTGAAGCTTTCTTT. Translation gives CASSYEGNTEAFF. The chain recombines TRBV6-5 with TRBJ1-1; D remains unclear. Per germline, CDR1 MNHEY and CDR2 SVGAGI. The CDR3 has 13 amino acids. V lost 2 bases and J 1 base, leaving 5 bases between the germline ends.

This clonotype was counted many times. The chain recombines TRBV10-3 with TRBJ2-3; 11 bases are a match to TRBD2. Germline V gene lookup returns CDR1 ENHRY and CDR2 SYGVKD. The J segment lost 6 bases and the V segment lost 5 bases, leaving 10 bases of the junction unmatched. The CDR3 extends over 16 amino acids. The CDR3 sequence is CAISPGLAAEGDTQYF. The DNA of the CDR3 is TGTGCCATCAGTCCGGGACTAGCGGCCGAGGGGGATACGCAGTATTTT.

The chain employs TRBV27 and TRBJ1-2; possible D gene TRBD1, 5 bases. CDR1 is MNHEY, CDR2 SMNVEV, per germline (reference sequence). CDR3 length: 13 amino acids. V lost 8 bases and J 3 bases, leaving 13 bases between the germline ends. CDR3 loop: CASGAGIYYGYTF. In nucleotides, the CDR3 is TGTGCCAGCGGAGCAGGGATTTACTATGGCTACACCTTC.

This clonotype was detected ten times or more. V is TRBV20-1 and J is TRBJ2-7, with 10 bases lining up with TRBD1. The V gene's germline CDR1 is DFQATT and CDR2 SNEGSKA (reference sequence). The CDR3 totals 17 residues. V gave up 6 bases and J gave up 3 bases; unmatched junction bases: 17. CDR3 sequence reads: CSAEDHRDRGSDYEQYF. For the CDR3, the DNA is TGCAGTGCGGAGGACCACCGGGACAGGGGATCGGACTACGAGCAGTACTTC.

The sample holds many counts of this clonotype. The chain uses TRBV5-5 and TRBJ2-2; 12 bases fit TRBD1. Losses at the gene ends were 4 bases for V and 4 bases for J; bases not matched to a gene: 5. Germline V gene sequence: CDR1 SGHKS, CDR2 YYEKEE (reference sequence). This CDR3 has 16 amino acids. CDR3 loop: CASSVGQGAGTGELFF. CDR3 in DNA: TGTGCCAGCAGCGTGGGACAGGGGGCTGGCACCGGGGAGCTGTTTTTT.

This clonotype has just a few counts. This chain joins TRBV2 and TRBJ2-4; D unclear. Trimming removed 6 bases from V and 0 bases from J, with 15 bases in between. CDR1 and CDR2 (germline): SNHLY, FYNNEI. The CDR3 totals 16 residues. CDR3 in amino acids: CASRSLRILAKNIQYF. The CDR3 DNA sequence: TGTGCCAGCAGGTCCTTGCGGATTCTAGCCAAAAACATTCAGTACTTC. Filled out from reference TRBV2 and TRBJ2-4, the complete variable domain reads EPEVTQTPSHQVTQMGQEVILRCVPISNHLYFYWYRQILGQKVEFLVSFYNNEISEKSEIFDDQFSVERPDGSNFTLKIRSTKLEDSAMYFCASRSLRILAKNIQYFGAGTRLSVL.

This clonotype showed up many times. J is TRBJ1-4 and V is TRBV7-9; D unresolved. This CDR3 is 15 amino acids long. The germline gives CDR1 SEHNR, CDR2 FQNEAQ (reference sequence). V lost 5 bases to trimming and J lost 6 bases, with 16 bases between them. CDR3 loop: CASSHTNGWDEKLFF. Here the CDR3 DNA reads TGTGCCAGCAGCCATACCAACGGGTGGGATGAAAAACTGTTTTTT. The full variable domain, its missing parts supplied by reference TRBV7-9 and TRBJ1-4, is DTGVSQNPRHKITKRGQNVTFRCDPISEHNRLYWYRQTLGQGPEFLTYFQNEAQLEKSRLLSDRFSAERPKGSFSTLEIQRTEQGDSAMYLCASSHTNGWDEKLFFGSGTQLSVL.

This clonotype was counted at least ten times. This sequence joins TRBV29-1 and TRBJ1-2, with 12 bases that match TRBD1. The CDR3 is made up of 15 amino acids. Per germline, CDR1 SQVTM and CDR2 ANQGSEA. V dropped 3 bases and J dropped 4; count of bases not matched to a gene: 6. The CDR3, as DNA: TGCAGCGTTGATCCGGGACAGGGGGCTATCTATGGCTACACCTTC. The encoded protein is CSVDPGQGAIYGYTF.

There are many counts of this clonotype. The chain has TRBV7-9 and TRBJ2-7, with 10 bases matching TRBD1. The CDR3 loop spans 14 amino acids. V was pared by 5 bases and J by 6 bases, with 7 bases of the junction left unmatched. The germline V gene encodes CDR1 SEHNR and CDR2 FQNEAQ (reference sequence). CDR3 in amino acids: CASSHRDRGLEQYF. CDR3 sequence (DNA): TGTGCCAGCAGCCACCGGGACAGGGGCCTCGAGCAGTACTTC.

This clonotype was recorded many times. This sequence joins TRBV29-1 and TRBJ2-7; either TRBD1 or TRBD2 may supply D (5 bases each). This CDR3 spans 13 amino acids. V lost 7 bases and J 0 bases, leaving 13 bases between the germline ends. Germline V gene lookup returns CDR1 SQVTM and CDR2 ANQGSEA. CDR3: CSAPGTDSYEQYF. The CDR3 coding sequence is TGCAGCGCGCCTGGGACGGACTCCTACGAGCAGTACTTC.

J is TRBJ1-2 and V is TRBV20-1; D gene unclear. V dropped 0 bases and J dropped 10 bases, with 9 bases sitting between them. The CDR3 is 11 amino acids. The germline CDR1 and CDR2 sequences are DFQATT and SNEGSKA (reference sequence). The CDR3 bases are TGCAGTGCTAGAGATTTGAGGGACTACACCTTC. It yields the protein CSARDLRDYTF.

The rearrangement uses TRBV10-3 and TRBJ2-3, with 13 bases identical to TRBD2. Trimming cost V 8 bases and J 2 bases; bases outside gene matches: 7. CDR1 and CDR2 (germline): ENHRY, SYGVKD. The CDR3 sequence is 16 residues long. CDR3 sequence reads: CAIALAGGLLTDTQYF. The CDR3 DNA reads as TGTGCCATCGCACTAGCGGGGGGGCTCCTCACAGATACGCAGTATTTT.

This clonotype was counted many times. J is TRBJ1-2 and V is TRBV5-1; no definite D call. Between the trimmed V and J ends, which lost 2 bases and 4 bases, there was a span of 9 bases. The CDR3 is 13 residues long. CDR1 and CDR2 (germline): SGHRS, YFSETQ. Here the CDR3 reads CASSFDGPYGYTF. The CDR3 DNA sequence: TGCGCCAGCAGCTTCGACGGTCCCTATGGCTACACCTTC.

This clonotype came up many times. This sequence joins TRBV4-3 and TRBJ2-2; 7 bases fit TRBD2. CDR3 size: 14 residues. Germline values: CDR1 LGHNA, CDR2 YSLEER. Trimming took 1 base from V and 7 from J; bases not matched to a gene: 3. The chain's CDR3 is CASSQGGGDGELFF. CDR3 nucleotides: TGCGCCAGCAGCCAAGGGGGGGGAGACGGGGAGCTGTTTTTT.

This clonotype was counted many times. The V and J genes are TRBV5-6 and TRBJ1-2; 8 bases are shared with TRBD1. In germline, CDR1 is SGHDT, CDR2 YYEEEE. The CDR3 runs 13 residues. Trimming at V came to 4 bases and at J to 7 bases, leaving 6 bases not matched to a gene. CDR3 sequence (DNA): TGTGCCAGCAGCAAGACAGGGGCTTCTGGCTACACCTTC. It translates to CASSKTGASGYTF.